These T cell receptor beta chains were read from a single sample in a study of T cell responses to AZD1222 COVID-19 vaccine. The data were produced by immunoSEQ multiplex PCR, yet TCRdb's version contains in-frame clones alone and is incomplete. The sample has approximately 130,000 clones; about 90% are singletons. The sample in question was peripheral blood, obtained on day 0 of AZD1222 vaccination. The origin of the receptors is an adult in good health. Each CDR3 is given with its conserved first and last residue. D genes are given only for firm matches. Only part of the rows carry a size: once, few, many, or a class if the clone is expanded.

v_gene: TRBV6-1; j_gene: TRBJ1-1; abundance: -; d_gene: -; CDR3aa: CASSERGLPANTEAFF
v_gene: TRBV9; j_gene: TRBJ1-1; abundance: -; d_gene: -; CDR3aa: CASSHHQTTGIGTEAFF
v_gene: TRBV28; j_gene: TRBJ2-5; abundance: once; d_gene: -; CDR3aa: CASSSGQEGETQYF
v_gene: TRBV6-5; j_gene: TRBJ1-5; abundance: -; d_gene: TRBD1; CDR3aa: CASRQGGQPQHF
v_gene: TRBV20-1; j_gene: TRBJ2-1; abundance: -; d_gene: -; CDR3aa: CAKRSYNEQFF
v_gene: TRBV11-2; j_gene: TRBJ1-2; abundance: -; d_gene: TRBD1; CDR3aa: CASSLGTGDYGYTF
v_gene: TRBV29-1; j_gene: TRBJ1-2; abundance: -; d_gene: -; CDR3aa: CSVVADRYGYTF
v_gene: TRBV3-1/TRBV3-2; j_gene: TRBJ1-5; abundance: -; d_gene: -; CDR3aa: CASSQFTDQPQHF
v_gene: TRBV28; j_gene: TRBJ1-1; abundance: -; d_gene: -; CDR3aa: CASDNRAVNTEAFF
v_gene: TRBV4-1; j_gene: TRBJ2-3; abundance: -; d_gene: -; CDR3aa: CASSGWTFYSTDTQYF
v_gene: TRBV7-3; j_gene: TRBJ1-1; abundance: -; d_gene: -; CDR3aa: CASSFGRVEAFF
v_gene: TRBV5-5; j_gene: TRBJ2-5; abundance: -; d_gene: TRBD2; CDR3aa: CASSLGLAGEETQYF
v_gene: TRBV18; j_gene: TRBJ1-3; abundance: -; d_gene: -; CDR3aa: CASSTGSSGNTIYF
v_gene: TRBV10-3; j_gene: TRBJ1-1; abundance: -; d_gene: -; CDR3aa: CAISESVGWNTEAFF
v_gene: TRBV5-1; j_gene: TRBJ2-2; abundance: -; d_gene: -; CDR3aa: CASNLHQGDTGELFF